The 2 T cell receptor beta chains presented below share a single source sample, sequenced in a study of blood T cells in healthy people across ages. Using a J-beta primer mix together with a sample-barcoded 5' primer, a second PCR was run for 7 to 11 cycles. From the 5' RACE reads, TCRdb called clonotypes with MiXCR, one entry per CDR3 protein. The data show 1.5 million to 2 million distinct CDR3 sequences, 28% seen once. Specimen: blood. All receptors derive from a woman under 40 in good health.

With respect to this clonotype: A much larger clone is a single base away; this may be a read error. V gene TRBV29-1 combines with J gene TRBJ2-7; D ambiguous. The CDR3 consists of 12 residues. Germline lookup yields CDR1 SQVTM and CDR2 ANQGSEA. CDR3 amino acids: CSGESESYEQYF. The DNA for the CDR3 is TGCAGCGGTGAATCCGAATCCTACGAGCAGTACTTC.

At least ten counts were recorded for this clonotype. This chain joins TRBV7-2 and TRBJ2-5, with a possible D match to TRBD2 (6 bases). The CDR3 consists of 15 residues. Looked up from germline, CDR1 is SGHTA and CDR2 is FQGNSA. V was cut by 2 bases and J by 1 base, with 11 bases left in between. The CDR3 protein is CASSLIGGLQETQYF. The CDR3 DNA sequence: TGTGCCAGCAGCTTAATAGGAGGGCTCCAAGAGACCCAGTACTTC.